This TCR beta chain originates from a study of blood T cell repertoires in COVID-19. V lost 4 bases and J lost 6; bases outside the gene matches: 6. The CDR3 is made up of 15 amino acids. CDR1 MGHRA and CDR2 YSYEKL come from the germline V gene. Repertoires were generated with immunoSEQ multiplex PCR, while TCRdb's copy carries only in-frame clones and drops some. Among a few hundred thousand clones listed, approximately 90% were seen once. The sequenced sample consisted of peripheral blood. V gene TRBV4-1 combines with J gene TRBJ2-1, with 10 bases lining up with TRBD2. The clonotype comes from a woman aged 45-65 years with COVID-19, enrolled during active disease. This CDR3 is CASSLWTSGINEQFF. The CDR3 DNA reads as TGCGCCAGCAGCCTCTGGACTAGCGGAATCAATGAGCAGTTCTTC.